One sample yielded the 3 T cell receptor beta chains listed below, sequenced in a study of blood T cell repertoires in COVID-19. TCRdb's table, derived via immunoSEQ multiplex PCR, lists solely in-frame clones and lacks some. The data hold some 52,000 clones, with approximately 81% observed a single time. Material: peripheral blood. These receptor sequences come from a man in his fifties with acute or convalescent COVID-19.

The V call is TRBV6-5, the J call TRBJ1-1, with 7 bases lining up with TRBD1. Germline CDR1 and CDR2: MNHEY and SVGAGI. The trim removed 5 bases at V and 9 bases at J, leaving 12 bases unmatched. There are 14 residues in the CDR3. The CDR3 is CASSTTGTPYQAFF. The CDR3 bases are TGTGCCAGCAGTACGACAGGGACCCCATATCAAGCTTTCTTT.

This chain links TRBV9 with TRBJ2-2, with D possibly matching TRBD2 (7 bases). This CDR3 spans 16 amino acids. The V end lost 4 bases, the J end lost 6 bases, and 19 bases lay between the germline ends. In germline, CDR1 is SGDLS, CDR2 YYNGEE. This CDR3 reads CASSPSGGAGAGELFF. Here the CDR3 DNA reads TGTGCCAGCAGCCCCTCGGGGGGCGCAGGTGCCGGGGAGCTGTTTTTT. Full variable domain (rest looked up from reference TRBV9 and TRBJ2-2): DSGVTQTPKHLITATGQRVTLRCSPRSGDLSVYWYQQSLDQGLQFLIQYYNGEERAKGNILERFSAQQFPDLHSELNLSSLELGDSALYFCASSPSGGAGAGELFFGEGSRLTVL.

The CDR3 loop reads CASSADSRGELFF. In nucleotides, the CDR3 is TGTGCCAGCAGCGCGGACAGCCGGGGGGAGCTGTTTTTT. The rearrangement links TRBV27 to TRBJ2-2; tentative D call: TRBD1 (6 bases). V was pared by 6 bases and J by 8 bases, with 13 bases between. In germline, CDR1 is MNHEY, CDR2 SMNVEV (reference sequence). The length of the CDR3 is 13 residues.